These 18 T cell receptor beta chains came from one sample sequenced in a study of response to subunit inactivated influenza vaccine (dated by TCRdb to between 2017 and 2018). The library was made by RT-PCR. The reads were generated on an Illumina HiSeq 2500. Starting from the raw public reads, TCRdb applied fastp trimming at Q25, assembled clones with MiXCR and retained in-frame beta chains. Merged by CDR3 protein, the rows form single entries marked with the most common genes and DNA. Across this sample there are roughly 700,000 distinct CDR3 sequences, with 15% to 18% seen only once. The top ten clones comprise approximately 10% of the sample. Source: PBMCs from blood, taken about 11 days after vaccination. These receptors were taken from a man in his fifties who received an inactivated influenza vaccine. Donor details come from another sample of the same person, matched by shared clones.

This clonotype was observed a few times. CDR3 coding DNA: TGTGCCAGCAGCTTAGGAGCTAGCGGGAGGGCCAGAACCACTTTTGATAGTGAGCAGTTCTTC. Protein product: CASSLGASGRARTTFDSEQFF. The chain employs TRBV7-6 and TRBJ2-1; 12 bases agree with TRBD2. Germline-derived CDR1 and CDR2 are SGHVS and FNYEAQ. With 1 base clipped from V and 9 bases from J, the junction kept 22 bases outside the gene matches. CDR3 length: 21 residues. Looking up the rest from reference TRBV7-6 and TRBJ2-1 gives the full variable domain: GAGVSQSPRYKVTKRGQDVALRCDPISGHVSLYWYRQALGQGPEFLTYFNYEAQQDKSGLPNDRFSAERPEGSISTLTIQRTEQRDSAMYRCASSLGASGRARTTFDSEQFFGPGTRLTVL.

The chain is built from TRBV2 and TRBJ2-1; weak D call: TRBD1 (6 bases). In germline, CDR1 is SNHLY, CDR2 FYNNEI. Trimming cost V 3 bases and J 0 bases, with 12 bases left between them. The CDR3 spans 16 residues. The CDR3 bases are TGTGCCAGCAGTGATCAGGGGAGCCGCTCCTACAATGAGCAGTTCTTC. The encoded protein is CASSDQGSRSYNEQFF.

This clonotype came up a few times. The chain is built from TRBV12-3 or TRBV12-4 and TRBJ2-7, with 7 nucleotides matching TRBD2. V dropped 3 bases and J dropped 2; count of bases not matched to a gene: 4. This CDR3 has 14 residues. The CDR3, as DNA: TGTGCCAGCAGTTTTTCGGGAGGACCCTACGAGCAGTACTTC. Amino acids: CASSFSGGPYEQYF.

This clonotype was seen a handful of times. The chain carries TRBV12-3 or TRBV12-4 and TRBJ2-7; TRBD1 might be the D (5 bases). V was cut by 3 bases and J by 2 bases, with 11 bases left in between. This CDR3 has 14 residues. The CDR3 DNA follows: TGTGCCAGCAGTTTCCGACAGATCCCCTACGAGCAGTACTTC. It is translated as CASSFRQIPYEQYF.

With regard to this clonotype: A junction end diverges from the germline sequence, so it may reflect a read error. The chain carries TRBV7-2 and TRBJ2-7; D possibly corresponds to TRBD2 (5 bases). The length of the CDR3 is 16 residues. Germline V lookup: CDR1 SGHTA, CDR2 FQGNSA. The CDR3 loop is CASSLAPLTDTYEQYF. Here the CDR3 DNA reads TGTGCCAGCAGCCTAGCCCCCTTGACTGATACCTACGAGCAGTACTTC. The full variable domain, its missing parts supplied by reference TRBV7-2 and TRBJ2-7, is GAGVSQSPSNKVTEKGKDVELRCDPISGHTALYWYRQSLGQGLEFLIYFQGNSAPDKSGLPSDRFSAERTGGSVSTLTIQRTQQEDSAVYLCASSLAPLTDTYEQYFGPGTRLTVT.

This clonotype was recorded many times. This chain joins TRBV28 and TRBJ2-6, with D hard to call. The length of the CDR3 is 16 residues. V was clipped by 8 bases and J by 0 bases, with 14 bases between them. CDR1 and CDR2 from the germline V gene are MDHEN and SYDVKM. CDR3: CASSRNTLSGANVLTF. The CDR3 bases are TGTGCCAGCTCCCGTAATACCCTCTCTGGGGCCAACGTCCTGACTTTC.

This chain connects TRBV12-3 or TRBV12-4 to TRBJ2-1, with D possibly being TRBD1 (7 bases). Trimming left V 5 bases short and J 13 bases short, with 15 bases between. The CDR3 spans 12 residues. DNA for the CDR3: TGTGCCAGCAGTCCTACAGGGGACTCTCAGTTCTTC. This gives the protein CASSPTGDSQFF.

This clonotype was detected a few times. The V call is TRBV15, the J call TRBJ1-1; unclear D gene. Germline CDR1 is LNHNV and CDR2 is YYDKDF (reference sequence). CDR3 size: 16 residues. The V end lost 0 bases, the J end lost 0 bases, and 11 bases lay between the germline ends. The chain's CDR3 is CATSRDLNSLNTEAFF. Here the CDR3 DNA reads TGTGCCACCAGCAGAGATCTAAATAGTTTGAACACTGAAGCTTTCTTT.

The chain recombines TRBV19 with TRBJ2-2, with D uncertain. Germline loops: CDR1 LNHDA, CDR2 SQIVND (reference sequence). The CDR3 is made up of 13 amino acids. V gave up 11 bases and J gave up 3 bases, with 13 bases separating them. The CDR3 is CAARDKYTGELFF. The CDR3 DNA reads TGTGCCGCCCGAGACAAATACACCGGGGAGCTGTTTTTT. Full variable domain (rest looked up from reference TRBV19 and TRBJ2-2): DGGITQSPKYLFRKEGQNVTLSCEQNLNHDAMYWYRQDPGQGLRLIYYSQIVNDFQKGDIAEGYSVSREKKESFPLTVTSAQKNPTAFYLCAARDKYTGELFFGEGSRLTVL.

The table lists this clonotype with a few counts. The chain combines TRBV12-3 or TRBV12-4 with TRBJ2-1; 7 bases are shared with TRBD2. This CDR3 is built from 15 residues. V shed 8 bases and J 6 bases; nucleotides not matched to a gene: 13. The CDR3 bases are TGTGCCAGCTCATTAGACGGACTAGGAGCCAATGAGCAGTTCTTC. Its protein product is CASSLDGLGANEQFF.

In its sample, this clonotype was seen a few times. The genes are TRBV5-5 and TRBJ2-7; tentatively, D is TRBD1 (5 bases). This CDR3 has 12 residues. Looked up from germline, CDR1 is SGHKS and CDR2 is YYEKEE (reference sequence). Trimming removed 4 bases at V and 3 bases at J, with 8 bases between. The CDR3 reads CASSGTGYEQYF. In DNA, the CDR3 is TGTGCCAGCAGCGGTACAGGCTACGAGCAGTACTTC.

This chain uses TRBV5-6 with TRBJ1-2, with a possible D match to TRBD1 (6 bases). CDR3 length: 17 amino acids. V shed 4 bases and J shed 4 bases, with 23 bases lying between them. Germline CDR1 SGHDT, CDR2 YYEEEE. CDR3 DNA: TGTGCCAGCAGCCAAGTGGGACGACAGGAGCCCGTCTATGGCTACACCTTC. This gives the protein CASSQVGRQEPVYGYTF.

This clonotype was detected only a few times. This rearrangement joins TRBV10-3 to TRBJ1-3, with D maybe TRBD1 (6 bases). The V gene lost 4 bases and the J gene lost 2 bases, with 12 bases spanning the gap. The germline gives CDR1 ENHRY, CDR2 SYGVKD. The CDR3 contains 15 residues. The CDR3 nucleotides are TGTGCCATCAGTGGGACAGTCTTAGCTGGAAACACCATATATTTT. As protein: CAISGTVLAGNTIYF.

This clonotype was counted a few times. The chain carries TRBV18 and TRBJ2-5, with TRBD2 as a possible D gene (5 bases). The V gene's germline CDR1 is KGHSH and CDR2 LQKENI. The ends were cut back, 4 bases at V and 0 bases at J, with 9 bases in the middle. The CDR3 contains 14 residues. CDR3 region: CASSQRGNQETQYF. CDR3 in DNA: TGTGCCAGCTCACAACGGGGAAACCAAGAGACCCAGTACTTC. The complete variable domain, with remaining parts taken from reference TRBV18 and TRBJ2-5, reads NAGVMQNPRHLVRRRGQEARLRCSPMKGHSHVYWYRQLPEEGLKFMVYLQKENIIDESGMPKERFSAEFPKEGPSILRIQQVVRGDSAAYFCASSQRGNQETQYFGPGTRLLVL.

Here the CDR3 reads CAWRGRYSGELFF. DNA for the CDR3: TGTGCCTGGAGGGGGCGCTACAGCGGGGAGCTGTTTTTT. The chain carries TRBV30 and TRBJ2-2; D may be TRBD1 (5 bases). The germline V and J ends were trimmed by 3 bases and 7 bases, with 12 bases remaining between them. CDR3 length: 13 amino acids. CDR1 is GTSNPN and CDR2 is SVGIG in the germline V gene (reference sequence).

The chain recombines TRBV27 with TRBJ2-7; D unresolved. Germline loops: CDR1 MNHEY, CDR2 SMNVEV (reference sequence). V gave up 5 bases and J gave up 8 bases, with 22 bases separating them. The CDR3 totals 15 residues. CDR3 protein: CASSPLGSPKMKQYF. The CDR3 nucleotides are TGTGCCAGCAGTCCCCTCGGCAGCCCAAAAATGAAGCAGTACTTC.

This clonotype came up a few times. The rearrangement links TRBV4-1 to TRBJ1-2; 7 positions agree with TRBD1. Germline V gives CDR1 MGHRA, CDR2 YSYEKL. The V gene end was trimmed by 2 bases and the J gene end by 7 bases; junction bases not matched to a gene: 13. This CDR3 is 16 amino acids long. The CDR3 reads CASSQPLHQSGGGYTF. DNA for the CDR3: TGCGCCAGCAGCCAACCCCTCCATCAGTCAGGGGGTGGCTACACCTTC.

This clonotype was seen only a few times. J is TRBJ1-1 and V is TRBV30; 9 bases are shared with TRBD1. Trimming cost V 1 base and J 12 bases; bases outside gene matches: 6. The CDR3 runs 12 residues. The germline V gene has CDR1 GTSNPN and CDR2 SVGIG (reference sequence). Here the CDR3 DNA reads TGTGCCTGGAGTGCGGGACAGGGACGGACTTTCTTT. Residues: CAWSAGQGRTFF. The full variable domain, completed using reference TRBV30 and TRBJ1-1, is SQTIHQWPATLVQPVGSPLSLECTVEGTSNPNLYWYRQAAGRGLQLLFYSVGIGQISSEVPQNLSASRPQDRQFILSSKKLLLSDSGFYLCAWSAGQGRTFFGQGTRLTVV.